This T cell receptor beta chain stems from a study of blood T cell repertoires in COVID-19. About the research overall: Collection of acute and convalescent COVID-19 samples took place in the United States, Italy and Spain.

The CDR3 covers 15 residues. The V gene end was trimmed by 7 bases and the J gene end by 2 bases; junction bases not matched to a gene: 9. Per germline, CDR1 MNHNY and CDR2 SVGAGI (reference sequence). Methods used by the authors: Scientists estimated how many nucleated cells there were by amplifying reference gene primers. Only in-frame clones appear in the TCRdb table, and some are missing; sequencing was by immunoSEQ multiplex PCR. For V, J and clone size, that table is used; D and trimming come from the DNA. The sample records 200,000 to 250,000 clones, around nine tenths being singletons. The sequenced material came from peripheral blood. The clonotype comes from a man aged 55 to 69 who had recovered from COVID-19. This chain links TRBV6-6 with TRBJ1-2; 8 positions match TRBD1. For the CDR3, the DNA is TGTGCCAGCAACTCCCGTCAGGGGGCCAACTATGGCTACACCTTC. It translates to CASNSRQGANYGYTF.